Below are 15 T cell receptor beta chains sequenced from a single sample in a study of spatial heterogeneity in lung cancer. Study-wide points: Tumor mutation count correlated with how many alpha and beta TCRs expanded intratumorally.

Time point reported: sample taken at primary tumor resection. For these receptors, no antigen is known. A single record per CDR3 protein comes from TCRdb applying MiXCR to the 5' RACE reads. The sample lists 3,500 to 4,500 distinct CDR3 sequences, approximately 9.8% occurring once. The input for sequencing was lung tumor tissue, taken at surgery. The receptors derive from a male donor with early-stage non-small cell lung cancer.

A remark on this clonotype: A library prepared for alpha chains yielded this beta chain as an off-target read; its size is of little meaning. This rearrangement joins TRBV28 to TRBJ2-6; D is possibly TRBD1 (6 bases). The CDR3 sequence is 15 residues long. The germline CDR1 and CDR2 sequences are MDHEN and SYDVKM. The V end lost 3 bases, the J end lost 0 bases, and 6 bases lay between the germline ends. CDR3 protein: CASSLDSSGANVLTF. CDR3 in DNA: TGTGCCAGCAGTTTGGACAGCTCTGGGGCCAACGTCCTGACTTTC.

This clonotype qualifies as medium-sized. Because the library targeted alpha chains, this beta chain is an off-target read whose size means little. The gene calls are TRBV7-9 and TRBJ2-7; 9 bases fit TRBD1. From germline, CDR1 is SEHNR and CDR2 FQNEAQ (reference sequence). J was trimmed by 0 bases and V by 5 bases; bases with no gene match: 5. This CDR3 spans 15 amino acids. The CDR3 bases are TGTGCCAGCAGCCAGGACAGGGGCAGCTCCTACGAGCAGTACTTC. Residues: CASSQDRGSSYEQYF. Combining the CDR3 with reference TRBV7-9 and TRBJ2-7 gives the whole variable domain DTGVSQNPRHKITKRGQNVTFRCDPISEHNRLYWYRQTLGQGPEFLTYFQNEAQLEKSRLLSDRFSAERPKGSFSTLEIQRTEQGDSAMYLCASSQDRGSSYEQYFGPGTRLTVT.

In its sample, this clonotype ranks as medium-sized. This beta chain was picked up by a library intended for alpha chains and is off target, so its count carries little meaning. The chain carries TRBV28 and TRBJ2-3; D may be TRBD2 (6 bases). This CDR3 has 15 amino acids. The germline V gene encodes CDR1 MDHEN and CDR2 SYDVKM. With 4 bases removed from V and 6 bases from J, the gap between germline ends came to 17 bases. CDR3 protein: CASSSLPGVGDTQYF. Here the CDR3 DNA reads TGTGCCAGCAGTTCACTGCCGGGAGTGGGGGATACGCAGTATTTT.

A note on this clonotype: Found in a library prepared for alpha chains, this beta chain is an off-target read, and its abundance has little meaning. This chain uses TRBV5-6 with TRBJ2-5; 12 nucleotides match TRBD1. Germline lookup yields CDR1 SGHDT and CDR2 YYEEEE. The CDR3 covers 16 residues. Trimming took 5 bases from V and 2 from J; bases not matched to a gene: 7. CDR3 DNA: TGTGCCAGCAGGCCGGGACAGGGGGCGAGGCAAGAGACCCAGTACTTC. Protein sequence: CASRPGQGARQETQYF.

This clonotype is labeled medium-sized. The size of this beta chain means little, since it is a stray read in a library made for alpha chains. V usage is TRBV9 and J usage is TRBJ2-3; the D call may be TRBD1 or TRBD2 (5 bases each). This CDR3 spans 15 amino acids. The germline V and J ends were trimmed by 3 bases and 0 bases, with 11 bases remaining between them. The germline CDR1 and CDR2 sequences are SGDLS and YYNGEE. CDR3: CASSGGRISTDTQYF. CDR3 DNA: TGTGCCAGCAGCGGGGGACGGATTAGCACAGATACGCAGTATTTT.

This clonotype is medium-sized within its sample. With the library built for alpha chains, this beta chain is off target and its frequency is not meaningful. The chain is built from TRBV6-6 and TRBJ2-7; D call uncertain. This CDR3 is built from 13 residues. Trimming removed 2 bases from V and 3 bases from J, with 8 bases in between. Germline CDR1 and CDR2: MNHNY and SVGAGI (reference sequence). The CDR3 DNA is TGTGCCAGCAGTTACGGCACTCTCTACGAGCAGTACTTC. Translated: CASSYGTLYEQYF.

This clonotype was recorded many times. This beta chain is a stray read from a library made for alpha chains; its abundance is not meaningful. This sequence joins TRBV25-1 and TRBJ2-1; 11 bases match TRBD2. The V and J ends lost 6 bases and 4 bases, in that order; junction bases with no gene match: 8. Germline CDR1 reads MGHDK; CDR2 reads SYGVNS. This CDR3 spans 16 amino acids. The CDR3 loop is CASRGSGRADYNEQFF. In nucleotides, the CDR3 is TGTGCCAGCAGGGGTAGCGGGAGGGCGGATTACAATGAGCAGTTCTTC.

This clonotype was recorded a few times. As an off-target read in a library built for alpha chains, this beta chain has a frequency of little significance. The gene calls are TRBV7-9 and TRBJ2-1; D perhaps matches TRBD1 (5 bases). V was pared by 5 bases and J by 3 bases, with 17 bases between. There are 16 residues in the CDR3. CDR1 and CDR2 (germline): SEHNR, FQNEAQ (reference sequence). The CDR3 DNA reads TGTGCCAGCAGCGCTCAGGGTAACTATGACTACAATGAGCAGTTCTTC. Translated, it gives CASSAQGNYDYNEQFF.

This clonotype was detected ten times or more. This beta chain slipped into a library made for alpha chains as a stray read, so its size is not meaningful. V gene TRBV30 combines with J gene TRBJ2-7; 8 bases align to TRBD2. The V segment lost 2 bases and the J segment 5 bases; nucleotides outside the gene matches: 5. The CDR3 contains 13 residues. From germline, CDR1 is GTSNPN and CDR2 SVGIG (reference sequence). CDR3 protein: CAWSHGLADEQYF. In DNA, the CDR3 is TGTGCCTGGAGTCACGGACTAGCCGACGAGCAGTACTTC.

Note on this clonotype: Found in a library prepared for alpha chains, this beta chain is an off-target read, and its abundance has little meaning. This sequence joins TRBV18 and TRBJ2-1; no clear D. Germline V gene lookup returns CDR1 KGHSH and CDR2 LQKENI. The ends were cut back, 4 bases at V and 5 bases at J, with 9 bases in the middle. CDR3 length: 13 residues. The CDR3 nucleotides read TGTGCCAGCTCACGCGGTAGGGACAATGAGCAGTTCTTC. It encodes CASSRGRDNEQFF.

This clonotype has ten or more counts. A library prepared for alpha chains yielded this beta chain as an off-target read; its size is of little meaning. The chain carries TRBV5-5 and TRBJ2-1; 7 bases map to TRBD2. Trimming at V came to 7 bases and at J to 7 bases, leaving 8 bases not matched to a gene. Germline assignment: CDR1 SGHKS and CDR2 YYEKEE (reference sequence). This CDR3 spans 13 amino acids. CDR3 sequence (DNA): TGTGCCAGCCGACTAGCCGAGGGGAATGAGCAGTTCTTC. This translates into CASRLAEGNEQFF.

This clonotype is medium-sized (0.01 to 0.1%). With the library built for alpha chains, this beta chain is off target and its frequency is not meaningful. The chain recombines TRBV7-9 with TRBJ2-6, with 7 positions matching TRBD1. V was clipped by 6 bases and J by 1 base; unmatched bases: 3. This CDR3 region has 15 residues. From germline, CDR1 is SEHNR and CDR2 FQNEAQ (reference sequence). The CDR3 sequence is CASRLTGSGANVLTF. The DNA for the CDR3 is TGTGCCAGCAGGTTGACAGGGTCTGGGGCCAACGTCCTGACTTTC.

Comments on this clonotype: This beta chain is off target for a library built for alpha chains, so its abundance means little. The gene calls are TRBV6-6 and TRBJ1-1; 8 bases map to TRBD1. V gave up 8 bases and J gave up 6 bases; unmatched junction bases: 11. The CDR3 loop spans 14 amino acids. The germline gives CDR1 MNHNY, CDR2 SVGAGI (reference sequence). The CDR3 sequence: CASWSRGRVAEAFF. In DNA, the CDR3 is TGTGCCAGCTGGAGCAGGGGGCGCGTCGCTGAAGCTTTCTTT.

This clonotype has just a few counts. This beta chain is an unintended read in a library built for alpha chains; its size means little. The chain joins TRBV7-9 to TRBJ2-5; a possible D gene is TRBD2 (6 bases). Looked up from germline, CDR1 is SEHNR and CDR2 is FQNEAQ (reference sequence). The CDR3 spans 13 residues. V gave up 1 base and J gave up 5 bases, with 8 bases separating them. CDR3 in DNA: TGTGCCAGCAGCTTAGGCGGGGTGGAGACCCAGTACTTC. It yields the protein CASSLGGVETQYF.

This clonotype was recorded a few times. This beta chain is an off-target read within a library intended for alpha chains, so its frequency means little. The chain carries TRBV3-1 and TRBJ2-1; 10 bases agree with TRBD2. V trimming: 4 bases; J trimming: 4 bases; junction bases outside the gene matches: 10. CDR1 is LGHDT, CDR2 YNNKEL, per germline (reference sequence). This CDR3 has 17 amino acids. Here the CDR3 DNA reads TGTGCCAGCAGCCCGACTAGGCTAGCGGGAGAGTACAATGAGCAGTTCTTC. As protein: CASSPTRLAGEYNEQFF.